The source of this TCR beta chain is a study of blood T cell repertoires in COVID-19. Whole-study context: Sources were T cells, B-cell-depleted T cells, or PBMCs; the material itself was cDNA or gDNA.

Germline CDR1 MNHEY, CDR2 SVGAGI. The CDR3 totals 13 residues. About this clone itself: A read error may produce the germline difference seen at one junction end.

Per the original data handling: Estimates of nucleated cell counts were drawn from the amplification of reference gene primers. Sequenced by immunoSEQ multiplex PCR; TCRdb stores in-frame clones only, minus some. V, J and clone size were drawn from that table, and D and trimming were deduced from the DNA. The sample yields around 89,000 clones, 80% to 90% seen once. The chain uses TRBV6-5 and TRBJ1-1; no firm D call. The sequencing input was peripheral blood. The TCR sequence derives from a man aged 50-60 years with acute or convalescent COVID-19. The CDR3 region is CASSYSMRVQAIF. The CDR3 bases are TGTGCCAGCAGTTACTCGATGAGGGTGCAGGCAATCTTT.